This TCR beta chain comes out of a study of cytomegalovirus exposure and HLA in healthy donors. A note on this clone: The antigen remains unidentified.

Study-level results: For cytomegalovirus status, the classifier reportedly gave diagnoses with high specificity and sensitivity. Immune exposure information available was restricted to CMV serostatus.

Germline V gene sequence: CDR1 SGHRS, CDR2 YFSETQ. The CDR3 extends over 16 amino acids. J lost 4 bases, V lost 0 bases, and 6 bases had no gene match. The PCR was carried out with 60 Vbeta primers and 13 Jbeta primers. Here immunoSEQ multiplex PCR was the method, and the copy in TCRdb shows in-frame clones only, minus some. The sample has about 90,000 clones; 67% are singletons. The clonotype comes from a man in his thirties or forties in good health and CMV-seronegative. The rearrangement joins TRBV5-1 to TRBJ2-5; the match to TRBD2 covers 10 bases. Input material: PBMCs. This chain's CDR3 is CASSLAPAGGRETQYF. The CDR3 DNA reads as TGCGCCAGCAGCTTGGCCCCAGCGGGAGGGCGAGAGACCCAGTACTTC.